The rows below give T cell receptor beta chains drawn from one sample of a study of cytomegalovirus exposure and HLA in healthy donors. TCRdb keeps only in-frame clones here, not all; method: immunoSEQ multiplex PCR. Among 150,000 to 200,000 clones listed, 80% to 85% were seen once. Sequencing was done on a sample of PBMCs. The receptors originated from a man aged 18 to 30 in good health and CMV-seronegative. CDR3s include the opening cysteine and the closing phenylalanine or tryptophan. The D gene is left open where the match is weak. Expanded clones are given a class, and other clones once, few, many or no size at all.

D	size	V	J	DNA	CDR3
NA	NA	TRBV4-1	TRBJ1-3	TGCGCCAGCAGCCAACCTACAGGGAGTACTGGAAACACCATATATTTT	CASSQPTGSTGNTIYF
TRBD1	NA	TRBV7-2	TRBJ2-7	TGTGCCAGCAGCGCCCGGACAGGCAACCCCTACGAGCAGTACTTC	CASSARTGNPYEQYF
TRBD2	NA	TRBV19	TRBJ2-5	TGTGCCAGTAGTCCTGGACTAGCGGGGGCCCAAGAGACCCAGTACTTC	CASSPGLAGAQETQYF
TRBD2	few	TRBV5-6	TRBJ2-1	TGTGCCAGCAGCCTAGCGGGAGCCTCCTACAATGAGCAGTTCTTC	CASSLAGASYNEQFF
NA	NA	TRBV7-3	TRBJ1-2	TGTGCCAGCAGCGCCGGTCTTGGCTACACCTTC	CASSAGLGYTF
NA	NA	TRBV28	TRBJ2-4	TGTGCCAGCAGTTTTGAGGGCCTAGCCAAAAACATTCAGTACTTC	CASSFEGLAKNIQYF
NA	NA	TRBV27	TRBJ2-2	TGTGCCAGCATGACCAGAGCGGAAATGAACACCGGGGAGCTGTTTTTT	CASMTRAEMNTGELFF
TRBD1	NA	TRBV28	TRBJ1-5	TGTGCCAGCAGCCAAAGACAGGGTTGGAATCAGCCCCAGCATTTT	CASSQRQGWNQPQHF
NA	NA	TRBV29-1	TRBJ2-1	TGCAGCGTTGAAGATCTGCGGGGACCCTACAATGAGCAGTTCTTC	CSVEDLRGPYNEQFF
TRBD1	NA	TRBV5-6	TRBJ2-7	TGCGCCAGCAGCCCAGGGACAGTTCCGCAGTACTTC	CASSPGTVPQYF
TRBD2	NA	TRBV4-3	TRBJ2-3	TGCGCCAGCAGCCAGGCCCTCGGTGGTAGCGGGAGAGGAGATACGCAGTATTTT	CASSQALGGSGRGDTQYF
NA	NA	TRBV2	TRBJ2-5	TGTGCCAGCAGGGAGGGCGTTGAGACCCAGTACTTC	CASREGVETQYF
NA	few	TRBV5-4	TRBJ1-1	TGTGCCAGCAGCAGGGGCGTGAACACTGAAGCTTTCTTT	CASSRGVNTEAFF
NA	NA	TRBV7-2	TRBJ2-2	TGTGCCAGCAGCTCCGTGCTAACCGGGGAGCTGTTTTTT	CASSSVLTGELFF
TRBD2	NA	TRBV9	TRBJ2-3	TGTGCCAGCAGCGTAGCTTTCGCGACTAGCGGTAACACAGATACGCAGTATTTT	CASSVAFATSGNTDTQYF
TRBD2	NA	TRBV7-9	TRBJ2-1	TGTGCCAGCAGCTCGCCCAGCGGGAGGGCCTTAGTCAATGAGCAGTTCTTC	CASSSPSGRALVNEQFF